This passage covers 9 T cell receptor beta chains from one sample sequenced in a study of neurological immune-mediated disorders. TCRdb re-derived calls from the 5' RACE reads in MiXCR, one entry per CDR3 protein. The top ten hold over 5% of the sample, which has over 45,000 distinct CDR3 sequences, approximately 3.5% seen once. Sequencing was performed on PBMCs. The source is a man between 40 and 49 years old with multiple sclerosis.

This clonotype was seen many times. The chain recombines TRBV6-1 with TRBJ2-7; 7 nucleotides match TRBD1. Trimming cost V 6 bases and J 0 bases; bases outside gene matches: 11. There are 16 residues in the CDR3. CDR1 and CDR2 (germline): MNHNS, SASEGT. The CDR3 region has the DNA TGTGCCAGCAGAAGAGAATCCGGGACAGCCTCCTACGAGCAGTACTTC. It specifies CASRRESGTASYEQYF.

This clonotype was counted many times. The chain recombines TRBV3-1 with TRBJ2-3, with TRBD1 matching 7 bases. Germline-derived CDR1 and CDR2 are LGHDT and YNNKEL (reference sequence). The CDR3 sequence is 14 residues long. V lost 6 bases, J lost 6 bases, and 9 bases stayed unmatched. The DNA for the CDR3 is TGTGCCAGCAGTCACAGGGGAAGAGGGGATACGCAGTATTTT. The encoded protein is CASSHRGRGDTQYF.

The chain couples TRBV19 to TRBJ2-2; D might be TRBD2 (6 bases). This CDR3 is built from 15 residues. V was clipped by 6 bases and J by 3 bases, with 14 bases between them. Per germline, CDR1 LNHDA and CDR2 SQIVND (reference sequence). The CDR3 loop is CASSFQRRDTGELFF. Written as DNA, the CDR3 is TGTGCCAGTAGCTTTCAGCGGAGGGACACCGGGGAGCTGTTTTTT.

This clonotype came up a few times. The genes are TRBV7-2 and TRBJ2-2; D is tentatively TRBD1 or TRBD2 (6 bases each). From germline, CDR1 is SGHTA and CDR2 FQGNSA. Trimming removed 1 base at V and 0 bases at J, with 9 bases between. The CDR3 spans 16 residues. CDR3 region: CASSLGGASNTGELFF. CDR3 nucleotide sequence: TGTGCCAGCAGCTTAGGGGGGGCTTCGAACACCGGGGAGCTGTTTTTT.

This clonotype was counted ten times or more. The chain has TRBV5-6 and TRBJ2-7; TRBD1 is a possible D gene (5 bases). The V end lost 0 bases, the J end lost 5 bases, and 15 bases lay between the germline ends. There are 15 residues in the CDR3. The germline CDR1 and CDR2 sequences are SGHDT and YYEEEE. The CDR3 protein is CASSLGARTYDEQYF. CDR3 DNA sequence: TGTGCCAGCAGCTTGGGGGCGCGGACATATGACGAGCAGTACTTC.

The CDR3: CASSELTGGSEQYF. The DNA of the CDR3 is TGCGCCAGCAGTGAGTTGACAGGGGGCAGCGAGCAGTACTTC. The chain is built from TRBV10-2 and TRBJ2-7; the match to TRBD1 covers 10 bases. Unmatched junction bases numbered 3, after V lost 1 base and J lost 6 bases. Per germline, CDR1 WSHSY and CDR2 SAAADI. The CDR3 sequence is 14 residues long.

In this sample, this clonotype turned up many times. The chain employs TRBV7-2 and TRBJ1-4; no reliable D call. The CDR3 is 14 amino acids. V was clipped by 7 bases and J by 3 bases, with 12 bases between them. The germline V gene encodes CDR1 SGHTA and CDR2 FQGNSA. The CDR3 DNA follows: TGTGCCAGCACCCCCGGACGATCTAATGAAAAACTGTTTTTT. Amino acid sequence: CASTPGRSNEKLFF. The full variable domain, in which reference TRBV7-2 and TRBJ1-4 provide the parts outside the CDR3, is GAGVSQSPSNKVTEKGKDVELRCDPISGHTALYWYRQSLGQGLEFLIYFQGNSAPDKSGLPSDRFSAERTGGSVSTLTIQRTQQEDSAVYLCASTPGRSNEKLFFGSGTQLSVL.

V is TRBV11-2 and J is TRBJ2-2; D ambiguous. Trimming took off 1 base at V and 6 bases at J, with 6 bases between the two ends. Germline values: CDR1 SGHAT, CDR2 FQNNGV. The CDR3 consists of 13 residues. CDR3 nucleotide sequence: TGTGCCAGCAGCTTAGTCAGCGCCGGGGAGCTGTTTTTT. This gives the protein CASSLVSAGELFF.

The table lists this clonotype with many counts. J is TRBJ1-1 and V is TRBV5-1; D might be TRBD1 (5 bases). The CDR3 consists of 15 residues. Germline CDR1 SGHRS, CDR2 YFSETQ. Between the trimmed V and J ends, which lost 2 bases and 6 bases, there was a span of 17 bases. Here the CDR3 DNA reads TGCGCCAGCAGCTTCGCGGGGGGGGAGATTCCTGAAGCTTTCTTT. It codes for CASSFAGGEIPEAFF.